These 14 T cell receptor beta chains came from one sample sequenced in a study of glioma-infiltrating T cells. Using RNA template, CDR3s of TCR alpha and beta were amplified with iRepertoire arm-PCR. TCRdb reprocessed the multiplex PCR reads via MiXCR and lists one record per CDR3 protein. The sample has 300,000 to 450,000 distinct CDR3 sequences, roughly 41% seen once. The sequenced material came from glioma tissue, nonneoplastic brain tissue, or PBMCs (not recorded which). These receptors were taken from a human donor with low-grade glioma or glioblastoma, undergoing nonglioma brain surgery, or in good health (not recorded which).

Details on this clonotype: This may be a read error: a much more frequent sequence differs by one nucleotide. The rearrangement uses TRBV6-2 or TRBV6-3 and TRBJ2-7; 7 nucleotides agree with TRBD2. The germline V gene has CDR1 MNHEY and CDR2 SVGEGT. The CDR3 length is 15 residues. The CDR3 region has the DNA TGTGCCGGCAGTTATGGGGCGGGAGTCGGGTACGAGCAGTACTTC. Translating it yields CAGSYGAGVGYEQYF.

This clonotype is a singleton in its sample. This sequence joins TRBV18 and TRBJ2-7, with 7 bases aligning to TRBD2. CDR1 is KGHSH, CDR2 LQKENI, per germline. V lost 3 bases and J lost 5; bases outside the gene matches: 4. The CDR3 is 13 residues long. For the CDR3, the DNA is TGTGCCAGCTCACCCCTTGGGGGGGACGAGCAGTACTTC. This sequence encodes CASSPLGGDEQYF. Looking up the rest from reference TRBV18 and TRBJ2-7 gives the full variable domain: NAGVMQNPRHLVRRRGQEARLRCSPMKGHSHVYWYRQLPEEGLKFMVYLQKENIIDESGMPKERFSAEFPKEGPSILRIQQVVRGDSAAYFCASSPLGGDEQYFGPGTRLTVT.

In its sample, this clonotype was seen a few times. The gene calls are TRBV20-1 and TRBJ1-1; the D is unclear. Germline assignment: CDR1 DFQATT and CDR2 SNEGSKA (reference sequence). The CDR3 loop spans 14 amino acids. V lost 6 bases and J lost 5, with 19 bases in between. CDR3 region: CSALKGRWVTEAFF. For the CDR3, the DNA is TGCAGTGCGCTAAAAGGGAGATGGGTAACTGAAGCTTTCTTT.

This clonotype has ten or more counts. The rearrangement uses TRBV15 and TRBJ2-1; D gene uncertain. The V gene lost 1 base and the J gene lost 9 bases, with 7 bases spanning the gap. This CDR3 region has 12 residues. The germline gives CDR1 LNHNV, CDR2 YYDKDF (reference sequence). The CDR3 region is CATSRVGPEQFF. CDR3 nucleotides: TGTGCCACCAGCAGAGTTGGGCCTGAGCAGTTCTTC.

This chain connects TRBV19 to TRBJ2-1, with D uncertain. Germline values: CDR1 LNHDA, CDR2 SQIVND (reference sequence). The CDR3 runs to 13 residues. Trimming took 4 bases from V and 4 from J, leaving 8 bases between them. CDR3 bases: TGTGCCAGTAGTAGGGGATGGTACAATGAGCAGTTCTTC. It yields the protein CASSRGWYNEQFF.

Turning to this clonotype: A much larger clone differs by one base, so this may be a read error. The gene calls are TRBV12-3 or TRBV12-4 and TRBJ1-5; no clear D. The V and J ends lost 1 base and 7 bases respectively, with 11 bases between them. The CDR3 is made up of 14 amino acids. CDR3 sequence reads: CASSLVVGNQPQHF. The CDR3 DNA is TGTGCCAGCAGTTTAGTGGTCGGGAACCAGCCCCAGCATTTT.

The V call is TRBV20-1, the J call TRBJ2-3; the D gene is possibly TRBD1 (6 bases). Germline V gives CDR1 DFQATT, CDR2 SNEGSKA (reference sequence). Trimming stripped 2 bases from V and 2 bases from J, with 8 bases between. The CDR3 has 13 residues. CDR3 DNA sequence: TGCAGTGCTAGACGGGACATCACAGATACGCAGTATTTT. Translation: CSARRDITDTQYF.

This clonotype was recorded a few times. J is TRBJ1-2 and V is TRBV7-2, with D possibly matching TRBD1 (5 bases). Germline lookup yields CDR1 SGHTA and CDR2 FQGNSA. V lost 5 bases and J lost 5, with 12 bases in between. The CDR3 consists of 13 residues. The CDR3 region is CASSPEGAYGYTF. CDR3 in DNA: TGTGCCAGCAGCCCCGAAGGGGCATATGGCTACACCTTC. Combining the CDR3 with reference TRBV7-2 and TRBJ1-2 gives the whole variable domain GAGVSQSPSNKVTEKGKDVELRCDPISGHTALYWYRQSLGQGLEFLIYFQGNSAPDKSGLPSDRFSAERTGGSVSTLTIQRTQQEDSAVYLCASSPEGAYGYTFGSGTRLTVV.

This clonotype showed up many times. The CDR3 DNA is TGTGCCAGCAGTGTAAGTTCGTCCACTGAAGCTTTCTTT. It translates to CASSVSSSTEAFF. V is TRBV25-1 and J is TRBJ1-1; D call uncertain. The V end lost 4 bases, the J end lost 4 bases, and 10 bases lay between the germline ends. Germline CDR1 and CDR2: MGHDK and SYGVNS. The length of the CDR3 is 13 residues.

About this clonotype: A read error may produce the germline difference seen at one junction end. The chain recombines TRBV27 with TRBJ1-2, with D tentatively TRBD1 (5 bases). The CDR3 runs 13 residues. Germline CDR1 and CDR2: MNHEY and SMNVEV (reference sequence). CDR3 DNA sequence: TGTGCCAGCAGTTTGAGGGGCGGGGAGGGCTATACCTTC. Protein sequence: CASSLRGGEGYTF.

There are many counts of this clonotype. The gene calls are TRBV28 and TRBJ2-7; D may be TRBD2 (6 bases). The CDR3 runs to 13 residues. V was trimmed by 6 bases and J by 1 base, leaving 10 bases between them. CDR1 is MDHEN and CDR2 is SYDVKM in the germline V gene. CDR3: CASSGSFSYEQYF. The CDR3 DNA reads TGTGCCAGCAGCGGGAGTTTTTCCTACGAGCAGTACTTC.

The rearrangement links TRBV29-1 to TRBJ2-7; 7 nucleotides agree with TRBD1. CDR1 and CDR2 from the germline V gene are SQVTM and ANQGSEA. The trim removed 0 bases at V and 1 base at J, leaving 6 bases unmatched. CDR3 length equals 15 residues. The CDR3 bases are TGCAGCGTTGAAGATCAGGGGACAGCTTCCTACGAGCAGTACTTC. This codes for CSVEDQGTASYEQYF.

The chain joins TRBV15 to TRBJ2-5, with D possibly being TRBD2 (5 bases). The CDR3 is 16 amino acids. Trimming stripped 0 bases from V and 0 bases from J, with 11 bases between. CDR1 LNHNV and CDR2 YYDKDF come from the germline V gene (reference sequence). The chain's CDR3 is CATSREGSGNQETQYF. In nucleotides, the CDR3 is TGTGCCACCAGCAGAGAGGGTTCGGGAAACCAAGAGACCCAGTACTTC.

Remarks on this clonotype: This may stem from a read error, because a much larger clone lies one nucleotide away. V gene TRBV6-2 or TRBV6-3 combines with J gene TRBJ2-1; D may be TRBD1 or TRBD2 (7 bases each). Germline CDR1 MNHEY, CDR2 SVGEGT. The CDR3 runs to 15 residues. CDR3: CTSSRGGAMGNEQFF. CDR3 sequence (DNA): TGTACCAGCAGCAGGGGGGGAGCGATGGGCAATGAGCAGTTCTTC.